This is a list of T cell receptor beta chains from one sample in a study of T cell repertoires in ileal Crohn's disease. Assay used: immunoSEQ multiplex PCR; TCRdb lists only in-frame clones, some missing. The sample shows over 10,000 clones, 60% to 70% of them seen only once. The sample comprised ileal tissue. The receptors derive from an adult with Crohn's disease. CDR3s include the opening cysteine and the closing phenylalanine or tryptophan.

>TRBV27|18
CASSPGPTLTGGGYGYTF
>TRBV9|14
CASSVVGGANEQFF
>TRBV11-2|14
CASSTTSGGVEQFF
>TRBV6-5|14
CASSAQGQNTEAFF
>TRBV14|15
CASSPGLSSYNEQFF
>TRBV2|13
CASSVGEDSPLHF
>TRBV6-1|13
CASSEGLVYEQYF
>TRBV11-2|15
CASSLGTLGEETQYF
>TRBV6-1|14
CASMRTGSGWEQYF
>TRBV19|14
CASSQSLAFREQYF
>TRBV27|14
CASSRDLGGSPLHF
>TRBV6-6|15
CASSPTSFSTDTQYF
>TRBV7-2|20
CASSSALAGGPLAGANVLTF
>TRBV9|14
CASSTRDSNQPQHF
>TRBV29-1|12
CSVARGGNTIYF
>TRBV11-2|15
CASSLGLAGVDMQYF
>TRBV9|16
CASSVDAGSYNSPLHF
>TRBV10-3|14
CAISEDRESSPLHF
>TRBV19|15
CASSMVGDMVGELFF
>TRBV9|13
CASSETTGSEQYF
>TRBV19|14
CASTKTGSNTEAFF
>TRBV9|14
CASSVEGQGDEQYF
>TRBV27|13
CASGFGRNTEAFF
>TRBV13|17
CASSFFGGGAGYNEQFF
>TRBV19|14
CASSTGQMNTEAFF
>TRBV9|15
CASSTGGFGNQPQHF
>TRBV11-2|16
CASSLRGSPYDQPQHF
>TRBV7-7|15
CASSLGIGSSYEQYF
>TRBV29-1|15
CSVLDRESMNTEAFF
>TRBV9|12
CASSGQGSGYTF
>TRBV5-1|12
CASSLDGNTIYF
>TRBV11-2|12
CASSLMRAEAFF
>TRBV5-1|14
CASSPILTNYGYTF
>TRBV21-1|14
CASSKVPKNQPQHF
>TRBV7-9|14
CASSLGSGSGELFF
>TRBV2|13
CASSRRQGNGYTF
>TRBV6-1|14
CASSDLEGYYEQYF
>TRBV9|14
CASSPGTGIYGYTF
>TRBV27|15
CASSSSSGTGYGYTF
>TRBV7-2|14
CASSPGTLGGIQYF
>TRBV11-2|14
CASSLQLFKDTQYF
>TRBV5-1|13
CASFTGVTDTQYF
>TRBV12-5|11
CASGLGYTQYF
>TRBV5-4|18
CASSLLGSGGEAKNIQYF
>TRBV6-5|12
CASRGETYEQYF
>TRBV10-3|12
CAISANTGELFF
>TRBV7-3|15
CASSPTAVGANVLTF
>TRBV10-3|15
CAISKSGIGNYEQYF
>TRBV19|15
CASSGTGWGTGELFF
>TRBV11-2|16
CASSPQAGGPGKTQYF
>TRBV6-1|15
CASKDRHLGNQPQHF
>TRBV2|13
CASRATGMTPQHF
>TRBV7-9|14
CASTPPGMNTEAFF
>TRBV6-4|12
CASSDLGGGDTF
>TRBV19|13
CASSRLHPDTQYF